The present TCR beta chain was sequenced within a study of blood T cell repertoires in COVID-19. Study at large: Specimens from acute and convalescent COVID-19 originated in the United States, Italy and Spain. T cells, B-cell-depleted T cells, or PBMCs supplied cDNA or gDNA.

Trimming stripped 2 bases from V and 6 bases from J, with 13 bases between. There are 14 residues in the CDR3. Germline CDR1 is MDHEN and CDR2 is SYDVKM. Original handling: Quantification of nucleated cells was approximated via reference gene primer amplification. Here immunoSEQ multiplex PCR was the method, and the copy in TCRdb shows in-frame clones only, minus some. V, J and clone size were drawn from that table, and D and trimming were deduced from the DNA. Of 65,000 to 80,000 clones listed, 88% are singletons. The TCR was taken from a man between 65 and 85 years old with active or convalescent COVID-19. This chain connects TRBV28 to TRBJ1-1, with D possibly TRBD1 on 5 matching bases. Sequenced sample: peripheral blood. CDR3 in amino acids: CASSLPQGWAEAFF. The CDR3 nucleotides read TGTGCCAGCAGTTTACCCCAGGGTTGGGCTGAAGCTTTCTTT.